This entry lists 14 T cell receptor beta chains sequenced from one sample in a study of T-cell reconstitution after alpha-beta-depleted transplantation in children. Unique molecular identifiers were incorporated when the TCRbeta library was constructed. One entry per CDR3 protein, called by TCRdb with MiXCR from the PCR reads. The sample contains around 300,000 distinct CDR3 sequences, over 9.5% of which appear only once. The sequencing here drew on PBMCs, taken before TCRalphabeta/CD19-depleted stem cell transplant. The receptors derive from a boy younger than two with acute myeloid leukemia, due to receive a stem cell transplant.

This clonotype was seen ten or more times. The chain employs TRBV7-2 and TRBJ2-7, with D possibly TRBD1 on 7 matching bases. The CDR3 is 14 residues long. CDR1 is SGHTA and CDR2 is FQGNSA in the germline V gene. V was clipped by 6 bases and J by 4 bases, with 16 bases between them. CDR3: CASSPATGTYEQYF. The DNA for the CDR3 is TGTGCCAGCAGTCCGGCGACAGGGACTTACGAGCAGTACTTC.

This clonotype was counted at least ten times. The V gene is TRBV5-1, the J gene TRBJ2-7; no definite D call. The ends were cut back, 0 bases at V and 3 bases at J, with 4 bases in the middle. In germline, CDR1 is SGHRS, CDR2 YFSETQ. CDR3 length: 12 residues. The DNA for the CDR3 is TGCGCCAGCAGCTTGGACGGCTACGAGCAGTACTTC. It codes for CASSLDGYEQYF.

The table lists this clonotype with a few counts. V is TRBV27 and J is TRBJ1-4, with 8 bases lining up with TRBD1. Germline assignment: CDR1 MNHEY and CDR2 SMNVEV (reference sequence). The CDR3 has 16 amino acids. Trimming cost V 6 bases and J 2 bases; bases outside gene matches: 8. The CDR3 nucleotides are TGTGCCAGCAGATCCGGGACAGGCTTTACTAATGAAAAACTGTTTTTT. Amino acids: CASRSGTGFTNEKLFF.

This clonotype was counted ten times or more. The V gene is TRBV2, the J gene TRBJ2-7; 8 bases align to TRBD1. Germline V gives CDR1 SNHLY, CDR2 FYNNEI. This CDR3 comprises 13 residues. With V trimmed by 6 bases and J by 7 bases, 8 bases remained unmatched. The CDR3 reads CASRAQGAGEQYF. CDR3 DNA sequence: TGTGCCAGCAGAGCCCAGGGGGCAGGGGAGCAGTACTTC.

This clonotype was counted ten times or more. The chain has TRBV2 and TRBJ2-3; 7 positions agree with TRBD1. The CDR3 extends over 17 amino acids. The trim removed 9 bases at V and 4 bases at J, leaving 19 bases unmatched. CDR1 is SNHLY and CDR2 is FYNNEI in the germline V gene. The CDR3 DNA reads TGTGCCAGGCAAGTCTGGGGACAGTCGGAGTTTTCAGATACGCAGTATTTT. This translates into CARQVWGQSEFSDTQYF. The full variable domain, rest sourced from reference TRBV2 and TRBJ2-3, is EPEVTQTPSHQVTQMGQEVILRCVPISNHLYFYWYRQILGQKVEFLVSFYNNEISEKSEIFDDQFSVERPDGSNFTLKIRSTKLEDSAMYFCARQVWGQSEFSDTQYFGPGTRLTVL.

This clonotype was recorded many times. The V and J genes are TRBV24-1 and TRBJ1-6; D is unclear. The V end was cut by 9 bases, the J end by 0 bases, with 8 bases between. Germline values: CDR1 KGHDR, CDR2 SFDVKD. CDR3 length: 14 residues. Written as DNA, the CDR3 is TGTGCCACCTCGGAGAGCTCCTATAATTCACCCCTCCACTTT. This codes for CATSESSYNSPLHF.

CDR3 in amino acids: CASSPDQASYNEQFF. The CDR3 DNA is TGTGCCAGCAGCCCCGACCAGGCCTCCTACAATGAGCAGTTCTTC. The rearrangement links TRBV9 to TRBJ2-1; D gene ambiguous. Trimming left V 4 bases short and J 0 bases short, with 11 bases between. This CDR3 spans 15 amino acids. Germline loops: CDR1 SGDLS, CDR2 YYNGEE.

This clonotype has ten or more counts. The chain is built from TRBV5-1 and TRBJ2-1, with 7 bases identical to TRBD2. Germline V gives CDR1 SGHRS, CDR2 YFSETQ. There are 16 residues in the CDR3. Trimming removed 4 bases from V and 2 bases from J; junction bases left unmatched: 9. In DNA form, the CDR3 reads TGCGCCAGCAGCGGATACGCGGGGGACCCCTACAATGAGCAGTTCTTC. Residues: CASSGYAGDPYNEQFF.

This clonotype was recorded at least ten times. This rearrangement joins TRBV12-3 or TRBV12-4 to TRBJ2-1, with TRBD2 matching 11 bases. V lost 7 bases to trimming and J lost 2 bases; unmatched junction nucleotides: 1. This CDR3 spans 14 amino acids. CDR3 loop: CASTTSGAYNEQFF. The CDR3 nucleotides are TGTGCCAGCACGACTAGCGGGGCCTACAATGAGCAGTTCTTC.

This rearrangement joins TRBV20-1 to TRBJ2-7, with D perhaps matching TRBD2 (6 bases). V lost 3 bases to trimming and J lost 2 bases, with 14 bases between them. This CDR3 is built from 14 residues. CDR1 and CDR2 (germline): DFQATT, SNEGSKA (reference sequence). Here the CDR3 reads CSARETRRAYEQYF. The CDR3 DNA sequence: TGCAGTGCTAGGGAGACTAGGAGGGCCTACGAGCAGTACTTC.

This clonotype was observed a few times. This sequence joins TRBV29-1 and TRBJ2-7; 7 bases are a match to TRBD1. Germline CDR1 reads SQVTM; CDR2 reads ANQGSEA. The CDR3 has 15 residues. Trimming at V came to 0 bases and at J to 0 bases, leaving 5 bases not matched to a gene. The CDR3 region is CSVEDGWDSSYEQYF. Written as DNA, the CDR3 is TGCAGCGTTGAAGATGGCTGGGACAGCTCCTACGAGCAGTACTTC.

The chain recombines TRBV6-5 with TRBJ1-2, with 7 bases identical to TRBD1. CDR1 and CDR2 (germline): MNHEY, SVGAGI. CDR3 length equals 16 residues. The V segment lost 2 bases and the J segment 5 bases; nucleotides outside the gene matches: 11. The CDR3 is CASSYNTGARLYGYTF. The CDR3 nucleotides read TGTGCCAGCAGTTACAACACAGGGGCGAGGCTATATGGCTACACCTTC.

This clonotype was counted at least ten times. The V and J genes are TRBV9 and TRBJ2-7; perhaps TRBD2 as D (6 bases). The length of the CDR3 is 14 residues. V was trimmed by 4 bases and J by 1 base, leaving 12 bases between them. Looked up from germline, CDR1 is SGDLS and CDR2 is YYNGEE. Here the CDR3 reads CASSPRRVSYEQYF. In DNA, the CDR3 is TGTGCCAGCAGCCCAAGGAGGGTTTCCTACGAGCAGTACTTC.

This clonotype was counted at least ten times. V is TRBV4-2 and J is TRBJ2-7, with 9 bases identical to TRBD2. Germline assignment: CDR1 LGHNA and CDR2 YNFKEQ. V was pared by 0 bases and J by 7 bases, with 10 bases of the junction left unmatched. CDR3 length: 16 residues. The DNA for the CDR3 is TGTGCCAGCAGCCAAGATCTGGATCTAGCGGGGTCTGAGCAGTACTTC. Translated, it gives CASSQDLDLAGSEQYF.